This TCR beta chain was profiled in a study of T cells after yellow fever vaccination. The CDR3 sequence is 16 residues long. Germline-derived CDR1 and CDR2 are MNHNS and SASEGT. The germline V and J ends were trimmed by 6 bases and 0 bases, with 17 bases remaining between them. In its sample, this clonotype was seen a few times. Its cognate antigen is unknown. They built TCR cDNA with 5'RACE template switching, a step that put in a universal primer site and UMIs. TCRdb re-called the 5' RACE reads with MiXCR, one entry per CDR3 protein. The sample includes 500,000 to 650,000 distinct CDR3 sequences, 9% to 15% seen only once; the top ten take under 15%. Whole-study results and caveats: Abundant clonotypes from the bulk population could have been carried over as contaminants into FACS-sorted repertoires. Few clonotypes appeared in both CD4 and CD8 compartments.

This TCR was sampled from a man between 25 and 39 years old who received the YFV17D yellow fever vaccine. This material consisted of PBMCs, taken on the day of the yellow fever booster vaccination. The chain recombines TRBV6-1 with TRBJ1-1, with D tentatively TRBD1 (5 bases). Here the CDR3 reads CASSPWDGSMNTEAFF. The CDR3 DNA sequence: TGTGCCAGCAGCCCCTGGGACGGATCCATGAACACTGAAGCTTTCTTT.